The sample holds a few counts of the clone carrying this T cell receptor beta chain. The antigen remains unidentified. The CDR3 is made up of 16 amino acids. Germline V gene lookup returns CDR1 LGHNA and CDR2 YSLEER. The V and J ends lost 3 bases and 9 bases respectively, with 18 bases between them. TCRdb processed the RT-PCR reads anew with MiXCR; each CDR3 protein has one entry. The top ten hold less than 4% of the sample, which has around 530,000 distinct CDR3 sequences, approximately 15% seen once. This specimen belongs to a study of response to subunit inactivated influenza vaccine. Study outcomes and limitations: It was the authors' suggestion that each seasonal influenza vaccination recruits few new T cells.

The sequence derives from a man aged 50-75 years who received an inactivated influenza vaccine. J is TRBJ1-6 and V is TRBV4-3; D possibly corresponds to TRBD1 (5 bases). Source: CD4+ T cells sorted from PBMCs, taken roughly 24 months after vaccination. The CDR3 coding sequence is TGCGCCAGCAGCCATAAGGGACCCTTAAACGGTTCACCCCTCCACTTT. Its protein product is CASSHKGPLNGSPLHF.